These 13 T cell receptor beta chains originate from one sample sequenced in a study of T cell repertoires in aging, cancer and after chemotherapy. TCR beta rearrangements were amplified from peripheral blood genomic DNA. Multiplex touch-down PCR with TRB-A/B primers amplified rearranged V-D-J TRB sequences. Each CDR3 protein is one row after TCRdb ran MiXCR on the multiplex PCR reads. The data show 2,000 to 2,500 distinct CDR3 sequences, 20% to 25% seen once. Specimen: blood. These receptors originate from a human donor with a blood cancer.

By proportion, this clonotype is medium-sized (0.01 to 0.1%). The V call is TRBV13, the J call TRBJ2-7; maybe TRBD2 (7 bases). This CDR3 is built from 13 residues. Germline CDR1 and CDR2: PRHDT and FYEKMQ (reference sequence). V shed 5 bases and J shed 6 bases, with 14 bases lying between them. Written as DNA, the CDR3 is TGTGCCAGCAGCCCAGAGGGGGGGATCGAGCAGTACTTC. Translating it yields CASSPEGGIEQYF.

The chain employs TRBV6-4 and TRBJ1-2; D call uncertain. Germline CDR1 MRHNA, CDR2 SNTAGT. Trimming shortened V by 3 bases and J by 7 bases, and 21 bases separated the two germline ends. This CDR3 has 16 amino acids. This CDR3 reads CASSEGPTEPRGGYTF. CDR3 bases: TGTGCCAGCAGTGAAGGCCCCACGGAGCCTAGAGGTGGCTACACCTTC.

The J gene is TRBJ1-2, the V gene TRBV11-2; TRBD1 agrees at 9 bases. The CDR3 contains 16 residues. Germline-derived CDR1 and CDR2 are SGHAT and FQNNGV. The junction had 14 bases not matched to a gene; V was cut back by 5 bases and J by 7 bases. The CDR3, as DNA: TGTGCCAGCAGCCGCCTGAATCAGGACAGGGGTTCTGGCTACACCTTC. It specifies CASSRLNQDRGSGYTF. Drawing the rest from reference TRBV11-2 and TRBJ1-2, the complete variable domain is EAGVAQSPRYKIIEKRQSVAFWCNPISGHATLYWYQQILGQGPKLLIQFQNNGVVDDSQLPKDRFSAERLKGVDSTLKIQPAKLEDSAVYLCASSRLNQDRGSGYTFGSGTRLTVV.

The rearrangement joins TRBV5-1 to TRBJ1-6; D is undetermined. The CDR3 covers 13 residues. The ends were cut back, 4 bases at V and 11 bases at J, with 13 bases in the middle. CDR1 is SGHRS, CDR2 YFSETQ, per germline. CDR3 in DNA: TGCGCCAGCAGCGAAGGGATACCGCCACCCCTCCACTTT. Protein sequence: CASSEGIPPPLHF.

The table lists this clonotype with a few counts. The genes are TRBV7-3 and TRBJ2-1; 7 bases agree with TRBD1. J gave up 2 bases and V 2 bases, and 6 bases lay outside the gene matches. CDR1 and CDR2 (germline): SGHTA, FQGTGA. The CDR3 length is 16 residues. The CDR3 nucleotides read TGTGCCAGCAGCTTACAAGCAGGGGGACCCTACAATGAGCAGTTCTTC. It is translated as CASSLQAGGPYNEQFF.

CDR3 amino acids: CASSEHRDRVCEQYF. The CDR3 bases are TGTGCCAGCAGTGAGCACCGGGACAGGGTTTGCGAGCAGTACTTC. The chain recombines TRBV25-1 with TRBJ2-7; 9 bases match TRBD1. The V segment lost 3 bases and the J segment 6 bases; nucleotides outside the gene matches: 9. The V gene's germline CDR1 is MGHDK and CDR2 SYGVNS. This CDR3 contains 15 residues.

The chain is built from TRBV24-1 and TRBJ2-2, with D unresolved. CDR1 is KGHDR, CDR2 SFDVKD, per germline. This CDR3 spans 15 amino acids. The V and J ends lost 9 bases and 1 base respectively, with 14 bases between them. CDR3: CATGPGGENTGELFF. For the CDR3, the DNA is TGTGCCACCGGCCCCGGCGGAGAGAACACCGGGGAGCTGTTTTTT.

The rearrangement uses TRBV7-2 and TRBJ2-2; 10 positions agree with TRBD2. There are 15 residues in the CDR3. The V and J ends lost 3 bases and 6 bases, in that order; junction bases with no gene match: 4. In germline, CDR1 is SGHTA, CDR2 FQGNSA. CDR3 protein: CASSLTSGRAGELFF. CDR3 nucleotides: TGTGCCAGCAGCTTGACTAGCGGGCGGGCCGGGGAGCTGTTTTTT.

By its share, this clonotype is medium-sized (0.01 to 0.1%). CDR3: CASRALAGGVYEQFF. The CDR3 coding sequence is TGTGCCAGCAGAGCTCTAGCGGGAGGAGTATATGAGCAGTTCTTC. The chain joins TRBV6-5 to TRBJ2-1; 11 bases align to TRBD2. Germline lookup yields CDR1 MNHEY and CDR2 SVGAGI. V lost 6 bases to trimming and J lost 8 bases; unmatched junction nucleotides: 9. This CDR3 region has 15 residues.

This clonotype is categorized as medium-sized. The chain couples TRBV5-6 to TRBJ1-6; weak D call: TRBD1 (5 bases). The V gene's germline CDR1 is SGHDT and CDR2 YYEEEE. V gave up 4 bases and J gave up 7 bases, with 12 bases separating them. This CDR3 spans 14 amino acids. Written as DNA, the CDR3 is TGTGCCAGCAGCCGCCAGGGATGGAATTCACCCCTCCACTTT. Encoded protein: CASSRQGWNSPLHF.

This clonotype occurred a few times. The V and J genes are TRBV7-2 and TRBJ1-5; a weak D match, TRBD1 (5 bases). Trimming shortened V by 5 bases and J by 2 bases, and 13 bases separated the two germline ends. Looked up from germline, CDR1 is SGHTA and CDR2 is FQGNSA. The CDR3 spans 15 residues. CDR3 nucleotide sequence: TGTGCCAGCAGCAAATCCGGGGGAGGCAATCAGCCCCAGCATTTT. This translates into CASSKSGGGNQPQHF.

V is TRBV11-2 and J is TRBJ2-3; D possibly corresponds to TRBD2 (5 bases). Germline values: CDR1 SGHAT, CDR2 FQNNGV. The CDR3 totals 14 residues. V dropped 8 bases and J dropped 1 base, with 13 bases sitting between them. As DNA, the CDR3 is TGTGCCAGCGAGAGGCTAGCAGGCACAGATACGCAGTATTTT. Amino acids: CASERLAGTDTQYF.

In its sample, this clonotype ranks as large. The CDR3 reads CSVVFTQQFF. The CDR3 DNA sequence: TGCAGCGTTGTTTTTACACAGCAGTTCTTC. V is TRBV29-1 and J is TRBJ2-1; no clear D. This CDR3 has 10 residues. Germline V gives CDR1 SQVTM, CDR2 ANQGSEA. The V end was cut by 4 bases, the J end by 11 bases, with 9 bases between.